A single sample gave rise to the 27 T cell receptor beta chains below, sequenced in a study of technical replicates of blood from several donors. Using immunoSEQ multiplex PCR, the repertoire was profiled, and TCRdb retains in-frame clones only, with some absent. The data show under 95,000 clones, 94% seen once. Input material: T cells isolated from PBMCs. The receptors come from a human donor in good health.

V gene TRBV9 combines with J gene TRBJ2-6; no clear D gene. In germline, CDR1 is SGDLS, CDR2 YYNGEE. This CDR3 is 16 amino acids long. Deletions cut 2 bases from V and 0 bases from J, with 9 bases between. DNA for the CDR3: TGTGCCAGCAGCGTGAGTATTTACTCTGGGGCCAACGTCCTGACTTTC. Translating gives CASSVSIYSGANVLTF.

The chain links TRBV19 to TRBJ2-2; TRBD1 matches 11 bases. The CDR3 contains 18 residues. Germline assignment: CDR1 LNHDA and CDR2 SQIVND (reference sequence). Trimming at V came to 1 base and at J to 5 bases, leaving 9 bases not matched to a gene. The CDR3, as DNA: TGTGCCAGTAGTATAGTAGGGACAGGGGGGTTCTATACCGGGGAGCTGTTTTTT. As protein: CASSIVGTGGFYTGELFF.

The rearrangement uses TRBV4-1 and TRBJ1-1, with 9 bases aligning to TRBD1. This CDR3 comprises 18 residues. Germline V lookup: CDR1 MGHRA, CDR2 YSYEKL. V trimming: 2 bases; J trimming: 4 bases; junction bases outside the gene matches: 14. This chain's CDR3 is CASSQPRLLGTGTTEAFF. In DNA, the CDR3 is TGCGCCAGCAGCCAACCACGTCTCTTAGGGACAGGGACCACTGAAGCTTTCTTT.

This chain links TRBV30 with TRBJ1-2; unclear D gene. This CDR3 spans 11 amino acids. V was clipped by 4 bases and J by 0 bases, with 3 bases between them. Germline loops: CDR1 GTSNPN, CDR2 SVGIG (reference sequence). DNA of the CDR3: TGTGCCTGGACAGCTAACTATGGCTACACCTTC. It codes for CAWTANYGYTF.

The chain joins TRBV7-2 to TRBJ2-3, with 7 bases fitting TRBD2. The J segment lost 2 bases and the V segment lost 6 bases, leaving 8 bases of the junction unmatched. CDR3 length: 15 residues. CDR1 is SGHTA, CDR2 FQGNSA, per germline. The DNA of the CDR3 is TGTGCCAGCAGAATTAGCGGGTATCTCACAGATACGCAGTATTTT. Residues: CASRISGYLTDTQYF.

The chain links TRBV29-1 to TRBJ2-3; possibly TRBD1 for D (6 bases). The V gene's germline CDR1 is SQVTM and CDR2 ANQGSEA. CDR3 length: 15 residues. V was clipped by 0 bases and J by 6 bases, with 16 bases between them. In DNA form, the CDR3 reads TGCAGCGTTGAAGATCTCTCGGACAGTGACGATACGCAGTATTTT. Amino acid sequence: CSVEDLSDSDDTQYF.

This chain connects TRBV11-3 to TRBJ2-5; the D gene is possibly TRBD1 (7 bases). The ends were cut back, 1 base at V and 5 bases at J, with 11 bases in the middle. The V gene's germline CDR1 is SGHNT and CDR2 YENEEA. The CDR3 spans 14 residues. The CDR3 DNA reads TGTGCCAGCAGCTTAGCGGCAGGGGGGGAGACCCAGTACTTC. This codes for CASSLAAGGETQYF.

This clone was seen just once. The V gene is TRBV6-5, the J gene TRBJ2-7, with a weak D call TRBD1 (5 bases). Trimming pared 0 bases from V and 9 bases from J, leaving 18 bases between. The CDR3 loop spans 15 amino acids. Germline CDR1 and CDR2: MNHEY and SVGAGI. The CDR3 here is CASSYSGQGPTAQYF. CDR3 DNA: TGTGCCAGCAGTTACTCCGGACAAGGGCCTACGGCGCAGTACTTC.

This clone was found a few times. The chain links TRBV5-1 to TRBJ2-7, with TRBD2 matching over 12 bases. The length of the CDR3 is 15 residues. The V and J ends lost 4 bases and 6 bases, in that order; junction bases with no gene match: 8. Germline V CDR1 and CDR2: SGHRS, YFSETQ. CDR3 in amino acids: CASSEPSSGRGEQYF. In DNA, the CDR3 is TGCGCCAGCAGCGAACCCTCTAGCGGGAGGGGCGAGCAGTACTTC.

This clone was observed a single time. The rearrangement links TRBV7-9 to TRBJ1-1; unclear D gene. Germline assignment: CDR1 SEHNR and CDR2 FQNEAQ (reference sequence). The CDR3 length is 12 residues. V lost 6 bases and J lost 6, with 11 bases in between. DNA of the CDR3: TGTGCCAGCAGTTCGGCACTACCTGAAGCTTTCTTT. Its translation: CASSSALPEAFF.

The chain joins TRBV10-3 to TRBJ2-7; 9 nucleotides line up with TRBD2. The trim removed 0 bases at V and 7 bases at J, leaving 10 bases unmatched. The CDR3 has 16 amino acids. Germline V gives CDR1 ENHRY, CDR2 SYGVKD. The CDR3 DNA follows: TGTGCCATCAGTGAGTCTTTCGGCGGGAGGGCCGGAGAGCAGTACTTC. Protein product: CAISESFGGRAGEQYF.

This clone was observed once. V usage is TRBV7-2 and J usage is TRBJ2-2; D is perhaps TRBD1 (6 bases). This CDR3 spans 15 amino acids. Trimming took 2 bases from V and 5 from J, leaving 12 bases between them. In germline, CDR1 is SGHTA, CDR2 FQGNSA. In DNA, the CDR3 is TGTGCCAGCAGCTTATCCTGGACAGTTACCGGGGAGCTGTTTTTT. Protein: CASSLSWTVTGELFF.

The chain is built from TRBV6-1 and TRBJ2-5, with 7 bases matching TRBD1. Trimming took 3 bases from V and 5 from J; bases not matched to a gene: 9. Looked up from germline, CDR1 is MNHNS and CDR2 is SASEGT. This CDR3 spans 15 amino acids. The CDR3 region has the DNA TGTGCCAGCAGTGAGACAGGGTTGGGGGCGGAGACCCAGTACTTC. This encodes CASSETGLGAETQYF.

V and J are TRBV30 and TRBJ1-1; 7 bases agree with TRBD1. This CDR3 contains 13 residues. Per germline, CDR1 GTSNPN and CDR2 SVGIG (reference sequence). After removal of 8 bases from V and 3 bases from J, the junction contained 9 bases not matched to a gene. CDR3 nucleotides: TGTGCCGTGACAGGGCGCGGGGACACTGAAGCTTTCTTT. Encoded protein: CAVTGRGDTEAFF.

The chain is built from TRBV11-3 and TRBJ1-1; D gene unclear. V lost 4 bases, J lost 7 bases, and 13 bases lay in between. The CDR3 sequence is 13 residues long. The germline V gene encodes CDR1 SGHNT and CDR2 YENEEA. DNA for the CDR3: TGTGCCAGCAGCTCGCGAAGGACTTATGAAGCTTTCTTT. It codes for CASSSRRTYEAFF.

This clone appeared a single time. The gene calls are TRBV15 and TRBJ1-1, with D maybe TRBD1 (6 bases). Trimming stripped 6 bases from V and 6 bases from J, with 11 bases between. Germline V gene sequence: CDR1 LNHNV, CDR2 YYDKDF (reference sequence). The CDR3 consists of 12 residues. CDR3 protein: CATSLGTSEAFF. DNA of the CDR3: TGTGCCACCAGTCTCGGGACATCTGAAGCTTTCTTT. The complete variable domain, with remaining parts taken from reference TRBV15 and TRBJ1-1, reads DAMVIQNPRYQVTQFGKPVTLSCSQTLNHNVMYWYQQKSSQAPKLLFHYYDKDFNNEADTPDNFQSRRPNTSFCFLDIRSPGLGDTAMYLCATSLGTSEAFFGQGTRLTVV.

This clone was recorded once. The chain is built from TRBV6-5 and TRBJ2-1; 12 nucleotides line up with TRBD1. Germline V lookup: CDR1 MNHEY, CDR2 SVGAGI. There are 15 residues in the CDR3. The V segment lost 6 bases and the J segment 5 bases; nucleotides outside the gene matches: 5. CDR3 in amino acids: CASRPGTGGNNEQFF. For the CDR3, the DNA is TGTGCCAGCAGACCTGGGACAGGGGGCAACAATGAGCAGTTCTTC.

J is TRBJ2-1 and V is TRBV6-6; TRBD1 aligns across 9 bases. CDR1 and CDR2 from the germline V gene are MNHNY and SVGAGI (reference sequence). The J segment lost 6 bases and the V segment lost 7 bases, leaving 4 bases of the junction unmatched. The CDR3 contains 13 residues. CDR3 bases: TGTGCCAGCACCCTGGACAGGGGCAATGAGCAGTTCTTC. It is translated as CASTLDRGNEQFF.

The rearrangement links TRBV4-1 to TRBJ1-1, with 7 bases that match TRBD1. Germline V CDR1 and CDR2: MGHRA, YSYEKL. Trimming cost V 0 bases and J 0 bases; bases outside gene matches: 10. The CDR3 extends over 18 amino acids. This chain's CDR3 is CASSQDRNRGALNTEAFF. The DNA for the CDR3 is TGCGCCAGCAGCCAAGATCGGAACAGGGGAGCCCTGAACACTGAAGCTTTCTTT.

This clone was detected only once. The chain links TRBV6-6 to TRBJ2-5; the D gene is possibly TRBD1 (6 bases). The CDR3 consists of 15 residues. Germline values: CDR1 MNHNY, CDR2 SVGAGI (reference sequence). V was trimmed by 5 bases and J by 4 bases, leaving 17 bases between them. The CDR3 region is CASSPYRTDSETQYF. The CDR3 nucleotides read TGTGCCAGCAGTCCTTATCGGACAGACTCAGAGACCCAGTACTTC.

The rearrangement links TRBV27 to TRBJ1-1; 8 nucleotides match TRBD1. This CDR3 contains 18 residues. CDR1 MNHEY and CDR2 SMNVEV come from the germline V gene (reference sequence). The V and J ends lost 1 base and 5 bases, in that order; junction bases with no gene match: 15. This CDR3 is CASSLLWGTGEHGTEAFF. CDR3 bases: TGTGCCAGCAGTTTATTGTGGGGGACAGGAGAGCACGGGACTGAAGCTTTCTTT.

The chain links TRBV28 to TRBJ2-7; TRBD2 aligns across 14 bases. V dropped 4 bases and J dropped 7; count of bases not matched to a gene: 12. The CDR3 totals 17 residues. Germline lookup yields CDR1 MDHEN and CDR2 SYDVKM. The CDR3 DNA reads TGTGCCAGCAGTTCATATTCGACTAGCGGGAGGGCATGGGAGCAGTACTTC. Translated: CASSSYSTSGRAWEQYF.

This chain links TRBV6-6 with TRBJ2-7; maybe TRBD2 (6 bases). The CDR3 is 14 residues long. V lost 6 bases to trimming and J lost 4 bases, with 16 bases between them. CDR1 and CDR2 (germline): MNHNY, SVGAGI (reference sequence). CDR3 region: CASSPGTQSYEQYF. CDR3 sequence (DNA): TGTGCCAGCAGCCCCGGGACTCAGTCTTACGAGCAGTACTTC.

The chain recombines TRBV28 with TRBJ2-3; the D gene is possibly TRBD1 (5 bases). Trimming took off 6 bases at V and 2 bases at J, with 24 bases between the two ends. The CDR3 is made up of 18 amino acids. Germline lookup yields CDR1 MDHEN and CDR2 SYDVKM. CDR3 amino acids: CASSPRSHSGPPTDTQYF. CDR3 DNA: TGTGCCAGCAGCCCCCGGTCACATTCAGGGCCCCCCACAGATACGCAGTATTTT.

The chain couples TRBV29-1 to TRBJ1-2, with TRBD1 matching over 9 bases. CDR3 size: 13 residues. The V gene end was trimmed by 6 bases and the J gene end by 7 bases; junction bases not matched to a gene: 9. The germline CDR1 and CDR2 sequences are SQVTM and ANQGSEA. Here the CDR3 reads CSVMTGGLGGYTF. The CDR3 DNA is TGCAGCGTCATGACAGGGGGATTAGGTGGCTACACCTTC.

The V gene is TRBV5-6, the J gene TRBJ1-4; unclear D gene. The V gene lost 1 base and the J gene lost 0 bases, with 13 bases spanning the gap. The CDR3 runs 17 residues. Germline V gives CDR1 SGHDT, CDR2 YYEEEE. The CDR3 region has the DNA TGTGCCAGCAGCTTGATTGCCCAGACTTCAACTAATGAAAAACTGTTTTTT. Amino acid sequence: CASSLIAQTSTNEKLFF.

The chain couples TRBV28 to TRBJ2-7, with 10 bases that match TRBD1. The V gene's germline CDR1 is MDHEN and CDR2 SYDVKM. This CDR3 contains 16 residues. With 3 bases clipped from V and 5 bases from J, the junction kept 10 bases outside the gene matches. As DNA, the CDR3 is TGTGCCAGCAGTTTTTCTTTTGGACAGGGGGGCCACGAGCAGTACTTC. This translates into CASSFSFGQGGHEQYF.